This T cell receptor beta chain was captured in a study of blood T cell repertoires in COVID-19. Study as a whole: T cells, B-cell-depleted T cells, or PBMCs supplied cDNA or gDNA.

TCRdb's copy holds only in-frame clones and misses some; the assay was immunoSEQ multiplex PCR. This sample has some 250,000 clones, with approximately 84% found just once. The V segment lost 3 bases and the J segment 6 bases; nucleotides outside the gene matches: 8. Germline CDR1 reads MDHEN; CDR2 reads SYDVKM. This CDR3 spans 15 amino acids. V gene TRBV28 combines with J gene TRBJ2-3; 8 nucleotides line up with TRBD2. The material sequenced was PBMCs or T cells enriched from blood (not recorded which). The TCR comes from a man between 35 and 55 years old who had recovered from COVID-19. The CDR3 region has the DNA TGTGCCAGCAGTTTCGTCGGGGGGGCCGCGGATACGCAGTATTTT. Encoded protein: CASSFVGGAADTQYF. Based on the CDR3 plus reference TRBV28 and TRBJ2-3, the full variable domain is DVKVTQSSRYLVKRTGEKVFLECVQDMDHENMFWYRQDPGLGLRLIYFSYDVKMKEKGDIPEGYSVSREKKERFSLILESASTNQTSMYLCASSFVGGAADTQYFGPGTRLTVL.